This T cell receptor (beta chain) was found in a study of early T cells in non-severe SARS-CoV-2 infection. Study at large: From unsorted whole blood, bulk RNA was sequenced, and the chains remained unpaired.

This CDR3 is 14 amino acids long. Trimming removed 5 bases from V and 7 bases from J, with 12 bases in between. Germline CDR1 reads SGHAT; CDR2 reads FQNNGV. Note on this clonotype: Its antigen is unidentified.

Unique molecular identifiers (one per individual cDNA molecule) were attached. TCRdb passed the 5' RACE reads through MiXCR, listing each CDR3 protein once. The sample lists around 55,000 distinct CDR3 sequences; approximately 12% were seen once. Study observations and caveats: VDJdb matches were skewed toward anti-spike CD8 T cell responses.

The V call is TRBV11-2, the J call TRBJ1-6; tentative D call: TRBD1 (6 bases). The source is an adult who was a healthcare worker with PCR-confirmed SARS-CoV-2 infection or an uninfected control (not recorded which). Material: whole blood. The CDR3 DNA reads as TGTGCCAGCAGCGTCCGGGACACCAATTCACCCCTCCACTTT. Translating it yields CASSVRDTNSPLHF. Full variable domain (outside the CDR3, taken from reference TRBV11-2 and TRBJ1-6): EAGVAQSPRYKIIEKRQSVAFWCNPISGHATLYWYQQILGQGPKLLIQFQNNGVVDDSQLPKDRFSAERLKGVDSTLKIQPAKLEDSAVYLCASSVRDTNSPLHFGNGTRLTVT.